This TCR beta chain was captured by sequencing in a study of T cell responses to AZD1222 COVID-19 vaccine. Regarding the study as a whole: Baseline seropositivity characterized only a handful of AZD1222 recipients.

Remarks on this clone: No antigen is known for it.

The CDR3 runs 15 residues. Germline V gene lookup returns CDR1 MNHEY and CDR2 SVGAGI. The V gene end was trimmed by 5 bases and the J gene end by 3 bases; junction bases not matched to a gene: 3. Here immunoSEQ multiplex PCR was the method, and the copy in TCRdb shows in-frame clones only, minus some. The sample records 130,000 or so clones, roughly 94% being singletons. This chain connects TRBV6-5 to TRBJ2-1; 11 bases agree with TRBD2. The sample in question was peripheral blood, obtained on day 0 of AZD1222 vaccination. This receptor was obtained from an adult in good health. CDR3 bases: TGTGCCAGCAGTCCCGGGACTAGCGGCTACAATGAGCAGTTCTTC. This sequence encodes CASSPGTSGYNEQFF.